This T cell receptor (beta chain) was captured in a study of CD8+CD57+ T cells in acquired aplastic anemia. Study-level background: The study obtained roughly 10 million reads on average for CD4+ cells from healthy donors. Broader study findings: Patients showed no significant difference from controls in CD8+ Simpson's diversity. The number of CD8+ CDR3 sequences shared by patients and controls was twenty-nine.

Profiles of TCR beta VDJ and CDR3 were generated from a genomic DNA template. TCRdb fed the reads into MiXCR, producing one record per CDR3 protein. The sample has about 220,000 distinct CDR3 sequences, 34% seen once. The V and J ends lost 7 bases and 2 bases respectively, with 15 bases between them. CDR3 length: 15 residues. This clonotype was counted only a few times. The antigen remains unidentified. Input material: sorted CD4+, CD8+, or CD8+CD57+ T cells (not recorded which) from PBMCs. This receptor was obtained from a human donor in good health, serving as a control. V usage is TRBV12-3 or TRBV12-4 and J usage is TRBJ2-1; D is perhaps TRBD1 (6 bases). The chain's CDR3 is CASTPTGRAYNEQFF. The CDR3 coding sequence is TGTGCCAGCACTCCGACAGGACGGGCCTACAATGAGCAGTTCTTC.